These T cell receptor beta chains were read from a single sample in a study of control samples from healthy donors and cancer patients. Using immunoSEQ multiplex PCR, the repertoire was profiled, and TCRdb retains in-frame clones only, with some absent. The sample lists roughly 95,000 clones; roughly 89% were seen once. The material sequenced was blood. Receptors were obtained from a human donor in good health. The donor label of this sample is uncertain. The conserved cysteine and the conserved F or W are not part of the CDR3 here.

J gene,CDR3 length,V gene,CDR3 protein
TRBJ1-6,13,TRBV9,ASSVEGQGFSPLH
TRBJ2-2,12,TRBV7-9,AKQGQGLTGELF
TRBJ2-7,9,TRBV10-3,AISDGYEQY
TRBJ1-4,9,TRBV20-1,SAHNNEKLF
TRBJ2-2,13,TRBV13,ASSLVTQGHGELF
TRBJ2-3,11,TRBV29-1,SVDPGRTDTQY
TRBJ1-2,13,TRBV9,ASSLPGSQASGYT
TRBJ1-2,12,TRBV5-1,ASSPISGSPGYT
TRBJ1-1,10,TRBV27,ARTGANTEAF
TRBJ2-2,10,TRBV19,ASSIGTGELF
TRBJ2-7,11,TRBV24-1,ATGPTGPYEQY
TRBJ1-4,11,TRBV6-5,ASSYQGNEKLF
TRBJ1-1,10,TRBV30,AWSAAGVKAF
TRBJ2-1,11,TRBV7-3,ASSLRAYNEQF
TRBJ1-2,11,TRBV9,ASSQTGAYGYT
TRBJ1-6,15,TRBV5-4,ASSLNGRGRGNSPLH
TRBJ1-4,14,TRBV19,ASRGGQSTANEKLF
TRBJ2-5,9,TRBV12-3/TRBV12-4,ASSYQETQY
TRBJ2-6,12,TRBV30,AWSLQSGANVLT
TRBJ1-1,13,TRBV28,ASSLGSSGSTEAF
TRBJ1-3,13,TRBV6-5,ASSYSTVSGNTIY
TRBJ1-4,11,TRBV27,ASSLARSEKLF
TRBJ2-1,10,TRBV5-1,ASSLVAGEEV
TRBJ2-6,14,TRBV5-1,ASRVQGAAGANVLT
TRBJ2-3,14,TRBV2,ASSASPVLGTDTQY
TRBJ1-4,15,TRBV14,ASSQVVETSTNEKLF
TRBJ2-1,12,TRBV5-1,ASSIGQGTNEQF
TRBJ2-5,12,TRBV27,ASSLAGARETQY
TRBJ1-2,13,TRBV27,ASSRSTGSYYGYT
TRBJ1-1,11,TRBV9,ASSRDANTEAF
TRBJ1-1,15,TRBV27,ASSPDTLTGTYTEAF
TRBJ1-1,12,TRBV10-3,AIVEESGGTEAF
TRBJ2-7,10,TRBV5-1,ASSVSGVEQY
TRBJ1-1,12,TRBV7-3,ASSPTPQHTEAF
TRBJ2-2,16,TRBV13,ASSPTTAQEANTGELF
TRBJ2-6,14,TRBV6-2/TRBV6-3,ASSYQMGSGANVLT
TRBJ2-3,13,TRBV27,ASSSPALRGDTQY
TRBJ2-3,12,TRBV5-5,ASSFEGWLDTQY
TRBJ1-2,13,TRBV28,ASSGSDRNYNGYT
TRBJ1-4,13,TRBV28,ASGGSGQGAPKLF
TRBJ2-1,15,TRBV3-1/TRBV3-2,ASSQDPLAGWINEQF
TRBJ2-3,13,TRBV12-5,ASGLGQGRTDTQY
TRBJ2-5,11,TRBV10-2,ATHREGRETQY
TRBJ2-7,12,TRBV28,ASCGPGGTYEQY
TRBJ1-1,14,TRBV9,ASSGIQGARDTEAF
TRBJ2-3,10,TRBV10-3,AIRQGVDTQY
TRBJ1-1,11,TRBV6-5,ASSSMGGTEAF
TRBJ2-3,13,TRBV2,ASRDIAGAGDTQY
TRBJ1-2,12,TRBV27,ASGLQGALNGYT
TRBJ1-1,12,TRBV5-5,ASSLLQGSTEAF
TRBJ1-2,11,TRBV2,ASRAQGAGGYT
TRBJ2-3,15,TRBV5-4,ASSLGGSGGASDTQY
TRBJ2-7,13,TRBV4-1,ASSQELGGFYEQY
TRBJ1-5,16,TRBV7-8,ASSQFPLNRGENQPQH
TRBJ1-3,14,TRBV6-9,ASSYSWQGRWNTIY
TRBJ1-2,12,TRBV3-1/TRBV3-2,ASQRSRGISGYT
TRBJ1-4,12,TRBV5-4,ASSLEQHNEKLF
TRBJ2-7,14,TRBV5-4,ASSLMTGRSSYEQY